This TCR beta chain derives from a study of shared clonotypes between healthy human individuals. Germline CDR1 SGHVS, CDR2 FQNEAQ. V gave up 5 bases and J gave up 10 bases, with 18 bases separating them. This CDR3 comprises 14 residues. The replicate PCRs on unsorted PBMC were given about 0.3 ug DNA, which is 25,000 to 35,000 T cell genomes. Ten immunoSEQ deep assay plates were used to sequence the DNA of unsorted PBMCs. The table came from immunoSEQ multiplex PCR; TCRdb's copy has only in-frame clones and leaves some out. The profile shows some 510,000 clones, 79% of them singletons. The donors were all Caucasian adults (living in Nashville, Tennessee).

The specimen was PBMCs. This sequence originates from a middle-aged woman in good health. Some clones in this sample may be carry-over from other donors' samples. V and J are TRBV7-8 and TRBJ2-1; perhaps D is TRBD1 or TRBD2 (5 bases each). The CDR3 region is CASSPGTPRAEQFF. DNA of the CDR3: TGTGCCAGCAGCCCCGGGACGCCCCGCGCGGAGCAGTTCTTC.